These 27 T cell receptor beta chains came from one sample sequenced in a study of blood T cell repertoires in COVID-19. Some clones are missing from TCRdb's copy, which holds only in-frame ones; the method was immunoSEQ multiplex PCR. The profile covers some 370,000 clones, with around 87% appearing a single time and around 7% taken by the ten largest. Sequencing was carried out using peripheral blood. The receptor set was obtained from a man aged 18 to 29 with active or convalescent COVID-19.

Regarding this clone: One junction end disagrees with the germline gene, perhaps due to a read error. This sequence joins TRBV2 and TRBJ2-6; weak D call: TRBD1 (5 bases). Germline V lookup: CDR1 SNHLY, CDR2 FYNNEI. There are 13 residues in the CDR3. CDR3 sequence: CATSRGVDNVLTF. In DNA, the CDR3 is TGTGCCACCAGTCGAGGTGTGGACAACGTGCTGACTTTC.

This clone was counted only a few times. The CDR3 loop is CASSVEASSSQHF. The CDR3 region has the DNA TGTGCCAGCAGCGTAGAAGCTTCTTCGTCCCAGCATTTT. The J gene is TRBJ1-5, the V gene TRBV9, with unresolved D. There are 13 residues in the CDR3. Trimming stripped 0 bases from V and 11 bases from J, with 12 bases between. CDR1 and CDR2 (germline): SGDLS, YYNGEE.

The chain employs TRBV2 and TRBJ2-5; 11 bases agree with TRBD2. The germline V gene encodes CDR1 SNHLY and CDR2 FYNNEI. V lost 6 bases, J lost 1 base, and 1 base stayed unmatched. This CDR3 is built from 14 residues. CDR3 DNA sequence: TGTGCCAGCAGACTAGCGGGGGCCCAAGAGACCCAGTACTTC. Its translation: CASRLAGAQETQYF.

The chain has TRBV5-3 and TRBJ1-2, with D hard to call. TRBV5-3 is given ORF status, its function remaining uncertain. Trimming stripped 4 bases from V and 5 bases from J, with 9 bases between. The CDR3 contains 12 residues. CDR3 in amino acids: CARSLREYGYTF. The DNA of the CDR3 is TGTGCCAGAAGCCTAAGGGAGTATGGCTACACCTTC.

The V call is TRBV7-2, the J call TRBJ1-2, with 9 nucleotides matching TRBD1. This CDR3 is built from 16 residues. Germline CDR1 and CDR2: SGHTA and FQGNSA. The V gene end was trimmed by 4 bases and the J gene end by 3 bases; junction bases not matched to a gene: 9. CDR3 sequence reads: CASSSNGQGMDYGYTF. Written as DNA, the CDR3 is TGTGCCAGCAGCTCGAATGGACAGGGGATGGACTATGGCTACACCTTC.

This clone has only one observation. The genes are TRBV9 and TRBJ2-5; D is perhaps TRBD2 (6 bases). Trimming took 0 bases from V and 2 from J, leaving 8 bases between them. CDR3 size: 14 residues. The germline gives CDR1 SGDLS, CDR2 YYNGEE. CDR3 residues: CASSVDGTQETQYF. CDR3 bases: TGTGCCAGCAGCGTAGACGGGACTCAAGAGACCCAGTACTTC.

V is TRBV6-5 and J is TRBJ1-1; unclear D gene. Trimming removed 7 bases from V and 0 bases from J, with 12 bases in between. The CDR3 contains 14 residues. Germline-derived CDR1 and CDR2 are MNHEY and SVGAGI. In nucleotides, the CDR3 is TGTGCCAGCACCCGAGGAGAATTGAACACTGAAGCTTTCTTT. Translating it yields CASTRGELNTEAFF.

The V call is TRBV7-9, the J call TRBJ2-7; the match to TRBD2 covers 14 bases. This CDR3 comprises 14 residues. Germline assignment: CDR1 SEHNR and CDR2 FQNEAQ (reference sequence). The V and J ends lost 5 bases and 8 bases, in that order; junction bases with no gene match: 5. The CDR3 nucleotides read TGTGCCAGCAGCCCCGGGACTAGCGGGAGTCAGCAGTACTTC. It yields the protein CASSPGTSGSQQYF.

The chain carries TRBV11-3 and TRBJ2-6; D is perhaps TRBD2 (5 bases). The germline gives CDR1 SGHNT, CDR2 YENEEA. The CDR3 length is 18 residues. V gave up 5 bases and J gave up 4 bases, with 21 bases separating them. The DNA for the CDR3 is TGTGCCAGCAGCACGGACTCTGAACCTCAAGCGGGGGCCAACGTCCTGACTTTC. This encodes CASSTDSEPQAGANVLTF.

This clone has only a few counts. The chain combines TRBV2 with TRBJ2-2, with a weak D call TRBD2 (6 bases). CDR3 length equals 15 residues. The germline V gene encodes CDR1 SNHLY and CDR2 FYNNEI. With 11 bases removed from V and 1 base from J, the gap between germline ends came to 17 bases. CDR3 sequence reads: CALGAGTGNTGELFF. The CDR3 bases are TGTGCCCTAGGGGCCGGGACTGGGAACACCGGGGAGCTGTTTTTT.

The chain is built from TRBV27 and TRBJ2-3; no clear D. Germline-derived CDR1 and CDR2 are MNHEY and SMNVEV (reference sequence). Trimming shortened V by 3 bases and J by 4 bases, and 8 bases separated the two germline ends. This CDR3 comprises 13 residues. The CDR3 loop reads CASSFRYPDTQYF. As DNA, the CDR3 is TGTGCCAGCAGTTTCCGGTATCCAGATACGCAGTATTTT.

The chain recombines TRBV29-1 with TRBJ2-2; TRBD1 is a possible D gene (5 bases). V was clipped by 4 bases and J by 5 bases, with 8 bases between them. Germline CDR1 and CDR2: SQVTM and ANQGSEA. The CDR3 is 12 amino acids. DNA of the CDR3: TGCAGCGTTGGAAGACAGACCGGGGAGCTGTTTTTT. This codes for CSVGRQTGELFF.

This chain links TRBV10-2 with TRBJ2-7; TRBD1 matches 10 bases. The CDR3 spans 17 residues. With V trimmed by 4 bases and J by 6 bases, 15 bases remained unmatched. Germline values: CDR1 WSHSY, CDR2 SAAADI. The chain's CDR3 is CASSVGLTGQGLSEQYF. CDR3 in DNA: TGCGCCAGCAGTGTGGGGCTTACGGGACAGGGGCTTAGCGAGCAGTACTTC.

The chain is built from TRBV19 and TRBJ1-1; D remains unclear. V was shortened by 7 bases and J by 1 base, with 7 bases between the two germline ends. Germline loops: CDR1 LNHDA, CDR2 SQIVND (reference sequence). The CDR3 has 12 amino acids. CDR3 in amino acids: CASKEGNTEAFF. The CDR3 region has the DNA TGTGCCAGTAAGGAGGGGAACACTGAAGCTTTCTTT.

The chain combines TRBV6-2 or TRBV6-3 with TRBJ1-1; D perhaps matches TRBD1 (5 bases). The CDR3 has 14 amino acids. V gave up 0 bases and J gave up 4 bases, with 9 bases separating them. The germline gives CDR1 MNHEY, CDR2 SVGEGT. CDR3 DNA: TGTGCCAGCAGTTACTCGCGGGGCTTCACTGAAGCTTTCTTT. Translating gives CASSYSRGFTEAFF.

This chain links TRBV11-2 with TRBJ1-3; a possible D gene is TRBD1 (5 bases). CDR3 length: 14 residues. CDR1 SGHAT and CDR2 FQNNGV come from the germline V gene. The germline V and J ends were trimmed by 4 bases and 0 bases, with 7 bases remaining between them. The DNA of the CDR3 is TGTGCCAGCAGCTCACAGGTCTCTGGAAACACCATATATTTT. Translating gives CASSSQVSGNTIYF.

The rearrangement uses TRBV28 and TRBJ1-4, with 12 positions matching TRBD1. Germline CDR1 reads MDHEN; CDR2 reads SYDVKM. The length of the CDR3 is 17 residues. Germline trimming cut 5 bases from V and 4 bases from J; bases unmatched to any gene: 8. The CDR3 DNA is TGTGCCAGCAGTCTCCGGGACAGGGGGCTTGTTAATGAAAAACTGTTTTTT. It codes for CASSLRDRGLVNEKLFF.

This chain connects TRBV5-1 to TRBJ2-1, with D possibly being TRBD2 (6 bases). The length of the CDR3 is 11 residues. The V end lost 5 bases, the J end lost 10 bases, and 10 bases lay between the germline ends. Germline assignment: CDR1 SGHRS and CDR2 YFSETQ. The CDR3 sequence: CASRRDREQFF. The CDR3 nucleotides are TGCGCCAGCAGGCGGGACCGAGAGCAGTTCTTC.

The chain is built from TRBV7-8 and TRBJ2-2; D unclear. The CDR3 is 14 residues long. Trimming cost V 7 bases and J 2 bases, with 11 bases left between them. From germline, CDR1 is SGHVS and CDR2 FQNEAQ. CDR3 coding DNA: TGTGCCAGCAAGTTACAGCCAAACACCGGGGAGCTGTTTTTT. The encoded protein is CASKLQPNTGELFF.

The chain couples TRBV7-2 to TRBJ1-3; 8 nucleotides match TRBD1. CDR3 length: 17 amino acids. Germline CDR1 is SGHTA and CDR2 is FQGNSA. V shed 5 bases and J 2 bases; nucleotides not matched to a gene: 11. The DNA for the CDR3 is TGTGCCAGCAGCCCAGGGACAGGACCAGGGGCTGGAAACACCATATATTTT. This codes for CASSPGTGPGAGNTIYF.

CDR3 DNA sequence: TGTGCCAGCAGTGGGGGAGACGGACTAGCGAACTACGAGCAGTACTTC. This encodes CASSGGDGLANYEQYF. The chain recombines TRBV9 with TRBJ2-7, with 9 bases identical to TRBD2. The germline CDR1 and CDR2 sequences are SGDLS and YYNGEE. The J segment lost 3 bases and the V segment lost 5 bases, leaving 12 bases of the junction unmatched. This CDR3 is 16 amino acids long.

CDR3 sequence: CASSQEKPHEQYF. CDR3 in DNA: TGCGCCAGCAGCCAAGAGAAGCCCCACGAGCAGTACTTC. This chain uses TRBV4-3 with TRBJ2-7; D not resolved. Trimming left V 0 bases short and J 5 bases short, with 8 bases between. There are 13 residues in the CDR3. Per germline, CDR1 LGHNA and CDR2 YSLEER.

CDR3 nucleotide sequence: TGCAGCGTGACGGAGTCTCGTAATTCACCCCTCCACTTT. It specifies CSVTESRNSPLHF. The V call is TRBV29-1, the J call TRBJ1-6; D is ambiguous. Germline V gene data show CDR1 as SQVTM and CDR2 as ANQGSEA. V shed 6 bases and J shed 6 bases, with 12 bases lying between them. This CDR3 has 13 residues.

The rearrangement joins TRBV19 to TRBJ1-5, with D perhaps matching TRBD1 (6 bases). CDR1 is LNHDA and CDR2 is SQIVND in the germline V gene (reference sequence). The CDR3 is 13 amino acids. With 5 bases removed from V and 6 bases from J, the gap between germline ends came to 11 bases. The CDR3 loop reads CASSVQGPQPQHF. The CDR3 region has the DNA TGTGCCAGTAGTGTACAGGGTCCTCAGCCCCAGCATTTT.

The rearrangement links TRBV7-2 to TRBJ1-5, with a weak D call TRBD1 (6 bases). Germline V gene sequence: CDR1 SGHTA, CDR2 FQGNSA. The CDR3 sequence is 14 residues long. V lost 2 bases and J 5 bases, leaving 10 bases between the germline ends. DNA for the CDR3: TGTGCCAGCAGCTTATCTCCAGGGGATCAGCCCCAGCATTTT. As protein: CASSLSPGDQPQHF.

This sequence joins TRBV27 and TRBJ2-7; 8 bases are shared with TRBD2. Looked up from germline, CDR1 is MNHEY and CDR2 is SMNVEV (reference sequence). Germline trimming cut 4 bases from V and 6 bases from J; bases unmatched to any gene: 11. The CDR3 runs 15 residues. CDR3 nucleotides: TGTGCCAGCAGTTACACTAGCGGCCGACTTTCCGAGCAGTACTTC. Translation: CASSYTSGRLSEQYF.

This chain uses TRBV5-6 with TRBJ2-7; 7 positions agree with TRBD2. V was pared by 4 bases and J by 5 bases, with 12 bases of the junction left unmatched. The length of the CDR3 is 15 residues. CDR1 and CDR2 from the germline V gene are SGHDT and YYEEEE. In nucleotides, the CDR3 is TGTGCCAGCAGCGGGAGAGCGGGACTCCACCACGAGCAGTACTTC. Its protein product is CASSGRAGLHHEQYF.